This is a list of T cell receptor beta chains from one sample in a study of cytomegalovirus exposure and HLA in healthy donors. The protocol was immunoSEQ multiplex PCR, while the TCRdb copy is restricted to in-frame clones and leaves out a portion. The table has around 120,000 clones, 70% to 90% seen once. Sample: PBMCs. The receptors derive from a boy aged 10-17 years in good health and CMV-seronegative. The CDR3 runs from the conserved cysteine through the conserved F or W. A D gene is named only where the DNA matches it firmly. Clone size is shown for a subset of rows, as once, few, many or a class of expanded clone.

TRBV7-9	TRBJ1-5	.	TRBD1	CASSLTAGGENQPQHF	TGTGCCAGCAGCTTAACCGCAGGGGGCGAGAATCAGCCCCAGCATTTT
TRBV7-2	TRBJ1-6	.	.	CASSLSRADYNSPLHF	TGTGCCAGCAGCTTAAGCAGGGCGGACTATAATTCACCCCTCCACTTT
TRBV4-2	TRBJ1-2	few	.	CASSQEGGTAGYGYTF	TGTGCCAGCAGCCAAGAGGGCGGGACTGCGGGCTATGGCTACACCTTC
TRBV30	TRBJ2-1	.	TRBD1	CAWKVSGGSEQFF	TGTGCCTGGAAAGTTTCAGGGGGCAGTGAGCAGTTCTTC
TRBV6-5	TRBJ1-2	.	.	CASTAGEDYGYTF	TGTGCCAGCACGGCAGGGGAAGACTATGGCTACACCTTC
TRBV4-1	TRBJ2-1	.	.	CASSQPLGGQRNEQFF	TGCGCCAGCAGCCAACCCCTCGGAGGGCAGCGCAATGAGCAGTTCTTC
TRBV27	TRBJ2-7	.	TRBD2	CASSGTSGIKDEQYF	TGTGCCAGCAGCGGGACTAGCGGGATTAAAGACGAGCAGTACTTC
TRBV19	TRBJ1-1	.	.	CASSIDRTPEAFF	TGTGCCAGTAGTATCGACAGGACCCCTGAAGCTTTCTTT
TRBV6-5	TRBJ1-4	few	.	CASSTGEVGEKLFF	TGTGCCAGCAGCACGGGGGAGGTCGGTGAAAAACTGTTTTTT
TRBV6-1	TRBJ2-5	.	TRBD1	CASSERGQDYQETQYF	TGTGCCAGCAGTGAAAGGGGACAGGACTACCAAGAGACCCAGTACTTC
TRBV11-2	TRBJ2-1	.	.	CASTPTAGYTPYNEQFF	TGTGCCAGCACCCCGACGGCAGGGTACACGCCCTACAATGAGCAGTTCTTC
TRBV5-4	TRBJ1-2	.	TRBD1	CASSTRDRINYGYTF	TGTGCCAGCAGCACGCGGGACAGAATTAACTATGGCTACACCTTC
TRBV4-3	TRBJ2-1	.	.	CASSQTGYNEQFF	TGCGCCAGCAGCCAAACGGGATACAATGAGCAGTTCTTC
TRBV27	TRBJ1-3	.	.	CASSLQSSGNTIYF	TGTGCCAGCAGTTTACAGTCCTCTGGAAACACCATATATTTT
TRBV5-1	TRBJ2-5	.	TRBD2	CASSITGTSTPETQYF	TGCGCCAGCAGCATTACCGGGACTAGTACTCCGGAGACCCAGTACTTC
TRBV9	TRBJ2-3	.	TRBD2	CASSVEGASGRPDTQYF	TGTGCCAGCAGCGTAGAGGGAGCTAGCGGGAGACCAGATACGCAGTATTTT
TRBV2	TRBJ1-5	.	TRBD1	CASSPRDRANQPQHF	TGTGCCAGCAGCCCGAGGGACAGGGCCAATCAGCCCCAGCATTTT
TRBV6-6	TRBJ1-1	.	.	CASSYPEGIQEAFF	TGTGCCAGCAGTTACCCTGAGGGAATACAAGAAGCTTTCTTT
TRBV7-3	TRBJ2-5	.	.	CASSQGELRGETQYF	TGTGCCAGCAGCCAAGGAGAACTGAGGGGGGAGACCCAGTACTTC
TRBV28	TRBJ1-1	.	TRBD1	CASSFLGQGAFGEAFF	TGTGCCAGCAGTTTCTTGGGACAGGGGGCTTTTGGTGAAGCTTTCTTT
TRBV5-1	TRBJ2-3	.	.	CASSLEGTKGADTQYF	TGCGCCAGCAGCTTAGAAGGAACTAAAGGTGCAGATACGCAGTATTTT
TRBV4-2	TRBJ1-2	.	.	CASSPSGGGTANYGYTF	TGTGCCAGCAGCCCAAGTGGGGGCGGAACTGCTAACTATGGCTACACCTTC
TRBV11-2	TRBJ1-5	.	TRBD1	CASSLDRAQPQHF	TGTGCCAGCAGCTTGGACAGGGCTCAGCCCCAGCATTTT
TRBV7-8	TRBJ2-3	.	.	CASSPPLGPGTNTQYF	TGTGCCAGCAGCCCCCCCCTGGGGCCTGGCACGAATACGCAGTATTTT
TRBV5-4	TRBJ2-4	.	TRBD1	CASSLEQGIAKNIQYF	TGTGCCAGCAGCTTGGAACAGGGGATAGCCAAAAACATTCAGTACTTC
TRBV5-1	TRBJ1-1	.	TRBD1	CASSGGQGRNTEAFF	TGCGCCAGCAGCGGCGGACAGGGGAGGAACACTGAAGCTTTCTTT
TRBV9	TRBJ1-2	once	TRBD1	CASSDRDRGRESYGYTF	TGTGCCAGCAGCGACAGGGACAGGGGGCGAGAGAGCTATGGCTACACCTTC
TRBV27	TRBJ1-2	.	TRBD1	CASSFSRGTGEEGYTF	TGTGCCAGCAGTTTCTCTCGAGGGACAGGGGAAGAGGGCTACACCTTC
TRBV27	TRBJ2-1	.	.	CASSLAGLYNEQFF	TGTGCCAGCAGTTTAGCGGGACTCTACAATGAGCAGTTCTTC
TRBV10-3	TRBJ2-5	.	.	CAIRQGGKETQYF	TGTGCCATCAGACAGGGAGGGAAAGAGACCCAGTACTTC
TRBV7-6	TRBJ1-1	.	TRBD1	CASSLVRQGPTEAFF	TGTGCCAGCAGCCTGGTACGACAGGGACCCACTGAAGCTTTCTTT
TRBV19	TRBJ2-7	.	.	CASSIAFFGGVGYEQYF	TGTGCCAGTAGTATAGCGTTCTTCGGGGGAGTAGGCTACGAGCAGTACTTC
TRBV11-2	TRBJ2-7	.	TRBD1	CASSLMTGKVPEQYF	TGTGCCAGCAGCCTAATGACAGGGAAGGTCCCCGAGCAGTACTTC
TRBV27	TRBJ1-4	.	TRBD1	CASSHRGRINEKLFF	TGTGCCAGCAGCCACAGGGGGCGCATTAATGAAAAACTGTTTTTT
TRBV9	TRBJ2-5	.	TRBD2	CASGLSGRGETQYF	TGTGCCAGCGGCCTAAGCGGGAGGGGAGAGACCCAGTACTTC
TRBV6-5	TRBJ2-3	.	TRBD1	CASRLRGLGTDTQYF	TGTGCCAGCAGGCTCAGGGGGCTGGGCACAGATACGCAGTATTTT
TRBV9	TRBJ2-1	once	TRBD1	CASSVSTSTGNEQFF	TGTGCCAGCAGCGTATCCACTTCGACAGGGAATGAGCAGTTCTTC
TRBV2	TRBJ2-7	.	.	CASKMGAPGTYEQYF	TGTGCCAGCAAGATGGGGGCCCCAGGTACTTACGAGCAGTACTTC
TRBV11-2	TRBJ2-1	.	.	CASRGAQGIDYNEQFF	TGTGCCAGCAGGGGCGCCCAGGGTATTGACTACAATGAGCAGTTCTTC
TRBV6-6	TRBJ1-1	few	.	CATTPRVNTEAFF	TGTGCCACCACGCCTCGGGTGAACACTGAAGCTTTCTTT
TRBV2	TRBJ2-7	.	TRBD2	CASSGRLAGGNEQYF	TGTGCCAGCAGTGGGCGACTAGCGGGAGGGAACGAGCAGTACTTC
TRBV27	TRBJ1-5	.	TRBD1	CASSSTRQGRSGNQPQHF	TGTGCCAGCAGTTCAACCCGACAGGGTAGGTCAGGCAATCAGCCCCAGCATTTT
TRBV5-8	TRBJ2-2	.	.	CASSLAAASANTGELFF	TGTGCCAGCAGCTTGGCCGCTGCCAGCGCGAACACCGGGGAGCTGTTTTTT
TRBV2	TRBJ2-2	.	.	CASKVRGTGELFF	TGTGCCAGCAAGGTCAGGGGTACCGGGGAGCTGTTTTTT
TRBV5-1	TRBJ2-7	.	TRBD1	CASSLGTGSSYEQYF	TGCGCCAGCAGCTTGGGGACAGGGTCCTCCTACGAGCAGTACTTC